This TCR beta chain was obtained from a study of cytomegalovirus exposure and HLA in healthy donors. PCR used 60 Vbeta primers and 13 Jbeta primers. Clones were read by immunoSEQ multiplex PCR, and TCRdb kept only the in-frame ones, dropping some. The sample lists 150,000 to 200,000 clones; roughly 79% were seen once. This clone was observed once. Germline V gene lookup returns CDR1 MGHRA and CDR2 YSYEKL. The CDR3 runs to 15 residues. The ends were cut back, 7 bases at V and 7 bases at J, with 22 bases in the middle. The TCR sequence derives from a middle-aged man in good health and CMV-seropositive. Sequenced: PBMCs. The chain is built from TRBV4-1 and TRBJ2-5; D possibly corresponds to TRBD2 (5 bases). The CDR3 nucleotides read TGCGCCAGCAATACTCTCCAGACTATCTCGGGGACCCAGTACTTC. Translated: CASNTLQTISGTQYF.